This T cell receptor beta chain was identified during a study of cytomegalovirus exposure and HLA in healthy donors. Points on this clone: Antigen unknown.

A multiplex PCR was run with 60 Vbeta primers and 13 Jbeta primers. Produced via immunoSEQ multiplex PCR; TCRdb's table is partial and in-frame only. Here the sample table reports 120,000 or so clones. Findings of the study overall: HLA alleles were associated with fewer than 20,000 TCR beta sequences in a later analysis at 0.05 false discovery rate. Within the data, a cluster of highly shared sequence variants was likely a sequencing artifact.

The CDR3 extends over 15 amino acids. CDR1 and CDR2 (germline): MGHRA, YSYEKL. Trimming shortened V by 1 base and J by 2 bases, and 11 bases separated the two germline ends. Sequencing was carried out using PBMCs. The chain couples TRBV4-1 to TRBJ1-2; tentative D call: TRBD1 (6 bases). The receptor was isolated from a man aged 18 to 35 in good health and CMV-seronegative. The CDR3 loop is CASSQVGQGNYGYTF. CDR3 DNA: TGCGCCAGCAGCCAAGTAGGGCAGGGGAACTATGGCTACACCTTC.